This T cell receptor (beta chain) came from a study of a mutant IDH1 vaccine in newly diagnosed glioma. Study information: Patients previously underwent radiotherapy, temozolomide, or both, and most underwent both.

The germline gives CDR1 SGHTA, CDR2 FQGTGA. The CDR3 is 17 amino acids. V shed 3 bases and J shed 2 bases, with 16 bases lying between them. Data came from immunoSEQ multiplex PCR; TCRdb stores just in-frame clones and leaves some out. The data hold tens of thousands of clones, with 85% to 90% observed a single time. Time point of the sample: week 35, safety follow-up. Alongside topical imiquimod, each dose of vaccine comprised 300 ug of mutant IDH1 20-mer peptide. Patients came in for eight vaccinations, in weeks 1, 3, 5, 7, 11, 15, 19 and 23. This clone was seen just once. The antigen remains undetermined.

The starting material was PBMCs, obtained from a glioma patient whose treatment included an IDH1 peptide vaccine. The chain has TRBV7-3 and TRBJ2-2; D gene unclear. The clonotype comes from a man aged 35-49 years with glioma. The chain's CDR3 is CASSFRRGRANTGELFF. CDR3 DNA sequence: TGTGCCAGCAGCTTCCGACGAGGTAGAGCCAACACCGGGGAGCTGTTTTTT.